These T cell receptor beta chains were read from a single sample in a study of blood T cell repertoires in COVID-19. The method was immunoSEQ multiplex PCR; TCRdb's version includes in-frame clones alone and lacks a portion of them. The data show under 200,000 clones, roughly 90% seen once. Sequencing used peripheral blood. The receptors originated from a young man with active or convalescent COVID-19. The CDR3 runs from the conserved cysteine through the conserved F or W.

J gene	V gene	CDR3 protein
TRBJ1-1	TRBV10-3	CAITRAGRDTEAFF
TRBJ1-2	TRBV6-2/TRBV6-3	CASSIGTGLNYGYTF
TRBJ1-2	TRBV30	CAWSRMTVNYGYTF
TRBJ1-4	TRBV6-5	CASSVGTDSEKLFF
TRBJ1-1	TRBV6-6	CASSYRGGNTEAFF
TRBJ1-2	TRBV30	CAWSVPQIQAVRPGYTF
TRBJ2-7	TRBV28	CASSLSGDPSYEQYF
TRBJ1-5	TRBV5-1	CASSLDFQGGQPQHF
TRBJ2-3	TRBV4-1	CASSQERAWREDTDTQYF
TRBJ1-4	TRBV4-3	CASSARGDNEKLFF
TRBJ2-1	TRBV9	CASSSASGTYNEQFF
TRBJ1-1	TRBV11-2	CASSLFKAGGTEAFF
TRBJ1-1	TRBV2	CASGGVRQGNTEAFF
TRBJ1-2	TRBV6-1	CASSETGHYTF
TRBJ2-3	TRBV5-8	CASSHPGLAGPDTQYF
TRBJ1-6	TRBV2	CARRDSLNSPLHF
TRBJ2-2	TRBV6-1	CASSELWSGSGTGELFF
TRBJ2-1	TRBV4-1	CASSRAGLAKLGNEQFF
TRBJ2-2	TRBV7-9	CASSPDRSPNTGELFF
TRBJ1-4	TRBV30	CAWSPRDRGGGKLFF
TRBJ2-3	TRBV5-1	CASSLRPGLAGVGSDTQYF
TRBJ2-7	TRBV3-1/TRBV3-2	CASSQDFPGLAGGREQYF
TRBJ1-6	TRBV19	CASSIGEDNSPLHF
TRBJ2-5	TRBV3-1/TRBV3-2	CASSQDPSTGGTETQYF
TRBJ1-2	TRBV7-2	CASSLVPGSYGYTF
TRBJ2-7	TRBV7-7	CASSPAVGGEQYF
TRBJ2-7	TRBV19	CASSTGLAGVYEQYF
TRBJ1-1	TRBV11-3	CASSFSSRGPNTEAFF
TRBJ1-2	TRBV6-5	CASSYSSKGDRYGYTF
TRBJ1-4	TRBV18	CASSPGADTNEKLFF
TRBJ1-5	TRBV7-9	CASSSGTSQPQHF
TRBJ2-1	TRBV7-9	CASSLARASGILYNEQFF